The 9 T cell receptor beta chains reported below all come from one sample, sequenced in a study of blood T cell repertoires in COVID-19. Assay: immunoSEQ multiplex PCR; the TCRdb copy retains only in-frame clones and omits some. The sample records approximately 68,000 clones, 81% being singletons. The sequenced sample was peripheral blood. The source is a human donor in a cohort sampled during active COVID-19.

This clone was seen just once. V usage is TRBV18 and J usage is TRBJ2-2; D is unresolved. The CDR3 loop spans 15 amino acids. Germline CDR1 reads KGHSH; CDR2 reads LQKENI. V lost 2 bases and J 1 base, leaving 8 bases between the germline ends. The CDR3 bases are TGTGCCAGCTCACCAGTGCAGGTGAACACCGGGGAGCTGTTTTTT. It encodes CASSPVQVNTGELFF.

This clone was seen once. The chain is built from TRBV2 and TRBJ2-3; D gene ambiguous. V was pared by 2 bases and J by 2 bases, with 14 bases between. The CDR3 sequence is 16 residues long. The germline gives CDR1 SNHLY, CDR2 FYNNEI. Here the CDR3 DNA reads TGTGCCAGCAGTGAAATGAGGTGGAAGGACACAGATACGCAGTATTTT. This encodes CASSEMRWKDTDTQYF.

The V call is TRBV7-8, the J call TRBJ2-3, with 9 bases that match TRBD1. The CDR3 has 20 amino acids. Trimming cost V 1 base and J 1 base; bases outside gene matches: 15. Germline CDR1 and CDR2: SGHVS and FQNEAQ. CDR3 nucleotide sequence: TGTGCCAGCAGCTTAGTCCGCCTAACCCGAGGGACAGGGCGCACAGATACGCAGTATTTT. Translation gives CASSLVRLTRGTGRTDTQYF.

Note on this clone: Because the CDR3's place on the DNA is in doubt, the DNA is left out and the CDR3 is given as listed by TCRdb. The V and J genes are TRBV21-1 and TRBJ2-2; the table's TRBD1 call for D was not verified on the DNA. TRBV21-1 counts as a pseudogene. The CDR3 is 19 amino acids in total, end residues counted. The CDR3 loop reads CASRRVGQGTSTNTGELFF.

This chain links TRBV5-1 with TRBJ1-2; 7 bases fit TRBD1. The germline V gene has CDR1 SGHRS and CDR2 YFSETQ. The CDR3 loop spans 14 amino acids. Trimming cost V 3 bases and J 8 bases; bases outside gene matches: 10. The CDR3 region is CASSSGQQGRGYTF. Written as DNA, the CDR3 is TGCGCCAGCAGCTCGGGGCAACAGGGGCGCGGCTACACCTTC.

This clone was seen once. CDR3 DNA sequence: TGCGCCAGCAGCTTGTTGGGGCAGGGTTACGAGCAGTACTTC. This sequence encodes CASSLLGQGYEQYF. The chain employs TRBV5-1 and TRBJ2-7, with D perhaps TRBD1 (5 bases). Germline CDR1 reads SGHRS; CDR2 reads YFSETQ. Trimming took 1 base from V and 4 from J, leaving 12 bases between them. There are 14 residues in the CDR3.

The CDR3, as DNA: TGTGCCAGCAGTCTAAGACAGGGTGAACGGTATGGCTACACCTTC. This gives the protein CASSLRQGERYGYTF. V gene TRBV27 combines with J gene TRBJ1-2, with TRBD1 matching over 7 bases. Germline V gene data show CDR1 as MNHEY and CDR2 as SMNVEV (reference sequence). The CDR3 covers 15 residues. Trimming at V came to 5 bases and at J to 5 bases, leaving 11 bases not matched to a gene.

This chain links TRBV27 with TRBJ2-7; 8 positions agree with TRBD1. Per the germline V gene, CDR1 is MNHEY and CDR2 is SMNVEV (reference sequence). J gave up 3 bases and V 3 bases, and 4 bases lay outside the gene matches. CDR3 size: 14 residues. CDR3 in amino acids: CASSLGTGHYEQYF. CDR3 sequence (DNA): TGTGCCAGCAGTTTGGGGACAGGACACTACGAGCAGTACTTC.

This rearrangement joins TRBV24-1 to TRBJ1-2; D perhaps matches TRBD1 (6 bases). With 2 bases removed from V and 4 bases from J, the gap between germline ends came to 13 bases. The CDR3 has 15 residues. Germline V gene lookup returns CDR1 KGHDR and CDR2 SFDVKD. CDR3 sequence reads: CATSDYRAPFYGYTF. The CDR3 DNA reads TGTGCCACCAGTGATTACAGGGCGCCTTTCTATGGCTACACCTTC.